What follows are 23 T cell receptor beta chains derived from one specimen sequenced in a study of technical replicates of blood from a handful of donors (dated by TCRdb to the late 2010s). The receptor library was made with the immunoSEQ multiplex PCR assay. TCRdb's version of the immuneACCESS table is confined to in-frame rearrangements and falls short of the full clone set. An unresolved V gene accounts for under half of the shortfall where checked; the remainder is of unknown origin. Here the sample has tens of thousands of clones; around 94% occur a single time. The biggest ten clones account for roughly 0.25% of the sample. Sequenced material: T cells isolated from PBMCs. The source of these receptors is a human donor in good health.

V is TRBV6-6 and J is TRBJ1-2; TRBD1 matches at 8 bases. This CDR3 region has 15 residues. Germline V gene sequence: CDR1 MNHNY, CDR2 SVGAGI (reference sequence). Losses at the gene ends were 6 bases for V and 4 bases for J; bases not matched to a gene: 10. CDR3 nucleotides: TGTGCCAGCAGCAGTGGACAGGGACTAAGCTATGGCTACACCTTC. This encodes CASSSGQGLSYGYTF.

V usage is TRBV9 and J usage is TRBJ1-1; TRBD1 matches 9 bases. Germline loops: CDR1 SGDLS, CDR2 YYNGEE. The CDR3 extends over 15 amino acids. With V trimmed by 0 bases and J by 8 bases, 8 bases remained unmatched. The CDR3 DNA reads as TGTGCCAGCAGCGTAGCAATACAGGGGGCCGGCGAAGCTTTCTTT. It yields the protein CASSVAIQGAGEAFF.

This chain links TRBV19 with TRBJ2-3; TRBD2 matches at 10 bases. Per germline, CDR1 LNHDA and CDR2 SQIVND (reference sequence). The junction had 2 bases not matched to a gene; V was cut back by 4 bases and J by 4 bases. The CDR3 has 14 residues. CDR3 region: CASSTSGSPDTQYF. The CDR3 coding sequence is TGTGCCAGTAGTACTAGCGGGAGTCCAGATACGCAGTATTTT.

CDR3 in DNA: TGCGCCAGCAGCGCGGACATAACTACGCAGTATTTT. This encodes CASSADITTQYF. This chain uses TRBV5-1 with TRBJ2-3, with D tentatively TRBD1 (5 bases). Trimming removed 4 bases at V and 8 bases at J, with 11 bases between. The CDR3 spans 12 residues. Germline V gene lookup returns CDR1 SGHRS and CDR2 YFSETQ.

The gene calls are TRBV6-4 and TRBJ1-2, with TRBD1 as a possible D gene (6 bases). This CDR3 is 14 amino acids long. Germline CDR1 and CDR2: MRHNA and SNTAGT. V lost 2 bases, J lost 8 bases, and 15 bases lay in between. In DNA, the CDR3 is TGTGCCAGCAGTGACCGATCGGACAGTATCGGCTACACCTTC. The encoded protein is CASSDRSDSIGYTF.

This clone has a single count. The rearrangement uses TRBV6-5 and TRBJ1-3; D may be TRBD1 (6 bases). Trimming stripped 4 bases from V and 2 bases from J, with 6 bases between. The CDR3 sequence is 13 residues long. Germline V gives CDR1 MNHEY, CDR2 SVGAGI. CDR3 in amino acids: CASSSGAGNTIYF. CDR3 DNA sequence: TGTGCCAGCAGTTCAGGGGCTGGAAACACCATATATTTT.

The rearrangement links TRBV15 to TRBJ1-1, with TRBD1 as a possible D gene (5 bases). Germline values: CDR1 LNHNV, CDR2 YYDKDF (reference sequence). V was shortened by 3 bases and J by 5 bases, with 19 bases between the two germline ends. CDR3 size: 16 residues. CDR3 sequence reads: CATSSSALAGLTEAFF. CDR3 nucleotides: TGTGCCACCAGCAGTTCTGCCCTCGCAGGGCTGACTGAAGCTTTCTTT.

This sequence joins TRBV28 and TRBJ1-5; 8 bases line up with TRBD1. V lost 2 bases to trimming and J lost 1 base; unmatched junction nucleotides: 7. The CDR3 runs to 17 residues. The germline gives CDR1 MDHEN, CDR2 SYDVKM. The CDR3 nucleotides are TGTGCCAGCAGTTTACAGGGGGCCGTAGGAAGCAATCAGCCCCAGCATTTT. Its translation is CASSLQGAVGSNQPQHF.

The chain carries TRBV5-6 and TRBJ1-2; D is ambiguous. V lost 1 base to trimming and J lost 8 bases, with 9 bases between them. CDR3 length: 12 residues. CDR1 is SGHDT, CDR2 YYEEEE, per germline. The CDR3 reads CASSLRREGYTF. The CDR3 nucleotides are TGTGCCAGCAGCTTGCGAAGGGAGGGCTACACCTTC.

V and J are TRBV10-3 and TRBJ2-1; D uncertain. Looked up from germline, CDR1 is ENHRY and CDR2 is SYGVKD. This CDR3 spans 12 amino acids. The V gene lost 5 bases and the J gene lost 3 bases, with 5 bases spanning the gap. CDR3 protein: CAISSGYNEQFF. CDR3 nucleotides: TGTGCCATCAGTTCAGGCTACAATGAGCAGTTCTTC.

This clone is a singleton in its sample. The V gene is TRBV10-3, the J gene TRBJ1-3, with no clear D. This CDR3 spans 17 amino acids. Trimming removed 0 bases from V and 1 base from J, with 13 bases in between. The V gene's germline CDR1 is ENHRY and CDR2 SYGVKD. CDR3 sequence reads: CAISESMGSSSGNTIYF. As DNA, the CDR3 is TGTGCCATCAGTGAGTCGATGGGCTCGAGTTCTGGAAACACCATATATTTT.

The rearrangement uses TRBV5-1 and TRBJ2-2; TRBD2 aligns across 10 bases. CDR3 size: 19 residues. Germline CDR1 SGHRS, CDR2 YFSETQ. V shed 0 bases, J shed 7 bases, and the junction held 15 bases outside the gene matches. The DNA for the CDR3 is TGCGCCAGCAGCTTGGTTCCACTGACCGGGACTAGCGAGTACGGGGAGCTGTTTTTT. Protein product: CASSLVPLTGTSEYGELFF.

The gene calls are TRBV19 and TRBJ2-5; TRBD2 aligns across 10 bases. Trimming at V came to 5 bases and at J to 4 bases, leaving 16 bases not matched to a gene. The CDR3 spans 18 residues. CDR1 is LNHDA, CDR2 SQIVND, per germline (reference sequence). CDR3 region: CASSFSASGGPKGETQYF. DNA of the CDR3: TGTGCCAGTAGTTTCTCGGCTAGCGGGGGTCCCAAGGGAGAGACCCAGTACTTC. Full variable domain (missing parts from reference TRBV19 and TRBJ2-5): DGGITQSPKYLFRKEGQNVTLSCEQNLNHDAMYWYRQDPGQGLRLIYYSQIVNDFQKGDIAEGYSVSREKKESFPLTVTSAQKNPTAFYLCASSFSASGGPKGETQYFGPGTRLLVL.

The chain combines TRBV5-1 with TRBJ1-1; 8 bases match TRBD1. J lost 3 bases, V lost 4 bases, and 5 bases had no gene match. Germline CDR1 reads SGHRS; CDR2 reads YFSETQ. The CDR3 loop spans 14 amino acids. The CDR3 here is CASSPRGPDTEAFF. For the CDR3, the DNA is TGCGCCAGCAGCCCCAGGGGGCCGGACACTGAAGCTTTCTTT.

This chain joins TRBV7-9 and TRBJ2-3; D perhaps matches TRBD2 (5 bases). CDR1 and CDR2 from the germline V gene are SEHNR and FQNEAQ (reference sequence). The CDR3 length is 13 residues. With 5 bases removed from V and 2 bases from J, the gap between germline ends came to 8 bases. The CDR3 sequence is CASSPGNTDTQYF. The CDR3 bases are TGTGCCAGCAGCCCGGGGAACACAGATACGCAGTATTTT.

The chain couples TRBV2 to TRBJ2-5, with D possibly matching TRBD2 (6 bases). In germline, CDR1 is SNHLY, CDR2 FYNNEI. The CDR3 runs 14 residues. V lost 4 bases and J lost 3, with 12 bases in between. As DNA, the CDR3 is TGTGCCAGCAGTGCGCCCGGGACTGAAGAGACCCAGTACTTC. It codes for CASSAPGTEETQYF.

V is TRBV29-1 and J is TRBJ1-1; D remains unclear. The CDR3 has 16 residues. Between the trimmed V and J ends, which lost 0 bases and 1 base, there was a span of 15 bases. Looked up from germline, CDR1 is SQVTM and CDR2 is ANQGSEA. CDR3 in DNA: TGCAGCGTTGAAGATTCGGGAGGGAGGAGGAACACTGAAGCTTTCTTT. Its protein product is CSVEDSGGRRNTEAFF.

This chain links TRBV4-2 with TRBJ2-3, with 13 bases lining up with TRBD2. Germline trimming cut 3 bases from V and 4 bases from J; bases unmatched to any gene: 4. The length of the CDR3 is 16 residues. Per the germline V gene, CDR1 is LGHNA and CDR2 is YNFKEQ. This CDR3 reads CASSHRTSGSPDTQYF. CDR3 nucleotide sequence: TGTGCCAGCAGCCATCGGACTAGCGGGAGTCCAGATACGCAGTATTTT.

The gene calls are TRBV10-2 and TRBJ2-3, with 12 bases lining up with TRBD1. The CDR3 length is 16 residues. Germline V gene sequence: CDR1 WSHSY, CDR2 SAAADI. Trimming cost V 1 base and J 6 bases; bases outside gene matches: 5. The CDR3 sequence: CASSEWGTGGADTQYF. The CDR3 DNA sequence: TGCGCCAGCAGTGAGTGGGGGACAGGGGGCGCGGATACGCAGTATTTT.

This clone has a single count. This rearrangement joins TRBV12-2 to TRBJ2-3; TRBD2 is taken as the D call from the table, unchecked against the DNA. TRBV12-2 is annotated as a pseudogene. The CDR3 covers 16 residues. The CDR3 loop reads CASRLAQRGPWDTQYF. DNA for the CDR3: TGTGCAAGTCGCTTAGCTCAGCGGGGGCCGTGGGATACGCAGTATTTT.

The chain couples TRBV28 to TRBJ2-7; no clear D. The V end was cut by 7 bases, the J end by 6 bases, with 16 bases between. Germline values: CDR1 MDHEN, CDR2 SYDVKM. The CDR3 runs 13 residues. As DNA, the CDR3 is TGTGCCAGCACCGCAGCGCCCTTGGCCGAGCAGTACTTC. It yields the protein CASTAAPLAEQYF. Supplemented by reference TRBV28 and TRBJ2-7, the full variable domain reads DVKVTQSSRYLVKRTGEKVFLECVQDMDHENMFWYRQDPGLGLRLIYFSYDVKMKEKGDIPEGYSVSREKKERFSLILESASTNQTSMYLCASTAAPLAEQYFGPGTRLTVT.

The J gene is TRBJ2-1, the V gene TRBV9, with D perhaps matching TRBD2 (5 bases). The CDR3 totals 18 residues. Germline CDR1 reads SGDLS; CDR2 reads YYNGEE. V gave up 3 bases and J gave up 0 bases, with 19 bases separating them. The CDR3 nucleotides read TGTGCCAGCAGCGAGCCCCACGACTACCCGAGCTCCTACAATGAGCAGTTCTTC. Translation: CASSEPHDYPSSYNEQFF.

The V gene is TRBV2, the J gene TRBJ1-3, with 7 positions matching TRBD1. In germline, CDR1 is SNHLY, CDR2 FYNNEI. J gave up 2 bases and V 1 base, and 5 bases lay outside the gene matches. CDR3 length: 16 amino acids. CDR3 region: CASSEEGAGTGNTIYF. Written as DNA, the CDR3 is TGTGCCAGCAGTGAAGAGGGGGCAGGGACTGGAAACACCATATATTTT.